Presented here are 10 T cell receptor beta chains from one specimen sequenced in a study of cytomegalovirus exposure and HLA in healthy donors. The study ran its PCR with 60 Vbeta and 13 Jbeta primers. Here immunoSEQ multiplex PCR was the method, and the copy in TCRdb shows in-frame clones only, minus some. The profile shows 100,000 to 150,000 clones, approximately 17% of them singletons. The sample comprised PBMCs. The receptor set was obtained from a female donor in good health and CMV-seropositive.

V is TRBV4-3 and J is TRBJ2-7; 11 nucleotides agree with TRBD2. V dropped 3 bases and J dropped 4; count of bases not matched to a gene: 8. Germline V gives CDR1 LGHNA, CDR2 YSLEER. CDR3 length: 16 amino acids. The CDR3: CASSQELAGVAYEQYF. The CDR3 nucleotides read TGCGCCAGCAGCCAGGAACTAGCGGGGGTTGCATACGAGCAGTACTTC.

This sequence joins TRBV5-4 and TRBJ2-7, with 8 bases identical to TRBD2. V shed 7 bases and J 4 bases; nucleotides not matched to a gene: 10. The CDR3 contains 14 residues. The V gene's germline CDR1 is SGHNT and CDR2 YYREEE (reference sequence). CDR3 protein: CASSSGTRGYEQYF. The DNA of the CDR3 is TGTGCCAGCTCTTCCGGGACTAGAGGATACGAGCAGTACTTC.

This clone came up a few times. V usage is TRBV28 and J usage is TRBJ2-4; D is unresolved. V gave up 2 bases and J gave up 2 bases, with 7 bases separating them. The V gene's germline CDR1 is MDHEN and CDR2 SYDVKM. The CDR3 is 14 amino acids. The CDR3 coding sequence is TGTGCCAGCAGTTTAGTCCTACCCAAAAACATTCAGTACTTC. This gives the protein CASSLVLPKNIQYF.

V and J are TRBV2 and TRBJ2-7; possibly TRBD2 for D (6 bases). Trimming removed 6 bases from V and 0 bases from J, with 12 bases in between. This CDR3 has 14 residues. Looked up from germline, CDR1 is SNHLY and CDR2 is FYNNEI. CDR3 sequence: CASRFGGDSYEQYF. The CDR3 DNA reads as TGTGCCAGCAGGTTCGGAGGGGACTCCTACGAGCAGTACTTC.

The J gene is TRBJ2-7, the V gene TRBV6-5; perhaps TRBD1 as D (6 bases). V lost 9 bases and J 5 bases, leaving 14 bases between the germline ends. CDR3 length: 12 residues. Per the germline V gene, CDR1 is MNHEY and CDR2 is SVGAGI. CDR3 DNA sequence: TGTGCCAGTAGGGGGAGTTCGCACGAGCAGTACTTC. Amino acids: CASRGSSHEQYF.

The rearrangement joins TRBV30 to TRBJ1-2, with 7 bases matching TRBD1. The CDR3 is made up of 21 amino acids. V gave up 3 bases and J gave up 4 bases; unmatched junction bases: 29. CDR1 and CDR2 from the germline V gene are GTSNPN and SVGIG (reference sequence). The CDR3 is CAWRPTYQRQGAGVRGYGYTF. The CDR3 DNA follows: TGTGCCTGGAGGCCTACGTACCAGCGACAGGGAGCGGGTGTAAGGGGCTATGGCTACACCTTC.

Only a few counts were recorded for this clone. The rearrangement joins TRBV28 to TRBJ2-7, with a possible D match to TRBD2 (6 bases). The CDR3 length is 14 residues. Trimming left V 5 bases short and J 1 base short, with 12 bases between. Germline V lookup: CDR1 MDHEN, CDR2 SYDVKM. CDR3 residues: CASSPLDYSYEQYF. The CDR3 nucleotides are TGTGCCAGCAGTCCACTGGACTATTCCTACGAGCAGTACTTC.

This clone was counted only a few times. The chain couples TRBV28 to TRBJ1-2, with 7 bases identical to TRBD1. V lost 2 bases, J lost 2 bases, and 8 bases stayed unmatched. The CDR3 length is 16 residues. Germline CDR1 MDHEN, CDR2 SYDVKM. The CDR3 sequence is CASSLPTGTANYGYTF. CDR3 bases: TGTGCCAGCAGTTTACCAACCGGGACAGCGAACTATGGCTACACCTTC.

There are a few counts of this clone. Compared with germline, one end of the junction differs, possibly owing to a read error. This chain connects TRBV7-7 to TRBJ2-1; D gene unclear. CDR1 and CDR2 (germline): SSHAT, FNYEAQ (reference sequence). This CDR3 has 14 amino acids. This chain's CDR3 is CASSLGAPGDEQFF. CDR3 coding DNA: TGTGCTAGCAGCTTAGGAGCGCCTGGCGATGAGCAGTTCTTC.

This clone has only a few counts. V usage is TRBV7-9 and J usage is TRBJ2-2; 12 nucleotides match TRBD2. The CDR3 loop spans 16 amino acids. From germline, CDR1 is SEHNR and CDR2 FQNEAQ (reference sequence). V was pared by 5 bases and J by 5 bases, with 6 bases of the junction left unmatched. CDR3 DNA: TGTGCCAGCAGCCTCGGACTAGCGGGATTTACCGGGGAGCTGTTTTTT. Encoded protein: CASSLGLAGFTGELFF.